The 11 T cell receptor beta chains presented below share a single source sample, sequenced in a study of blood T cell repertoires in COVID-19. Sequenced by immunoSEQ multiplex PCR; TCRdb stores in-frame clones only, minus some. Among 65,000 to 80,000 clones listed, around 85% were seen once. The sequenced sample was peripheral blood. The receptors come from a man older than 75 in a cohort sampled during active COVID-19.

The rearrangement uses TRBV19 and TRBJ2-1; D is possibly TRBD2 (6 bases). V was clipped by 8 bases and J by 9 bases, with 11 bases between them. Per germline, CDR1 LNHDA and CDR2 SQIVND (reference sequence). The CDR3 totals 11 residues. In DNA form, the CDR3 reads TGTGCCAGTCAAGTCGGGGGTGAGCAGTTCTTC. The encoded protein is CASQVGGEQFF.

CDR3 sequence reads: CASSASRGTGELFF. CDR3 sequence (DNA): TGTGCCAGCAGCGCGTCCCGGGGGACCGGGGAGCTGTTTTTT. The V and J genes are TRBV9 and TRBJ2-2; tentative D call: TRBD2 (6 bases). Germline V gives CDR1 SGDLS, CDR2 YYNGEE. Trimming removed 3 bases from V and 5 bases from J, with 11 bases in between. The CDR3 is made up of 14 amino acids.

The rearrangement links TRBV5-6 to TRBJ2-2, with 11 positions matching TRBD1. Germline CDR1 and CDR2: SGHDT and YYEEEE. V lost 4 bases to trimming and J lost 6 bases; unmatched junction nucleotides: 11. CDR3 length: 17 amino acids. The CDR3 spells CASSLPRTGGHPGELFF. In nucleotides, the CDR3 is TGTGCCAGCAGCCTTCCCCGGACAGGGGGCCATCCCGGGGAGCTGTTTTTT.

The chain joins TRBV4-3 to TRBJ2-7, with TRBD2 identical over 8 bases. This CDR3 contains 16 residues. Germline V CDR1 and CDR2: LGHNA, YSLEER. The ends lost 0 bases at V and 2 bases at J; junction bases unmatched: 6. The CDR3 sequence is CASSQDIAGSPYEQYF. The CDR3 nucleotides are TGCGCCAGCAGCCAAGATATAGCGGGGTCGCCCTACGAGCAGTACTTC.

CDR3 sequence reads: CASSPGGQGVVPLHF. The CDR3 DNA is TGCGCCAGCAGTCCTGGGGGGCAGGGGGTTGTTCCCCTCCACTTT. The chain uses TRBV5-1 and TRBJ1-6; 7 nucleotides agree with TRBD1. The junction had 15 bases not matched to a gene; V was cut back by 5 bases and J by 13 bases. Looked up from germline, CDR1 is SGHRS and CDR2 is YFSETQ. The CDR3 has 15 amino acids.

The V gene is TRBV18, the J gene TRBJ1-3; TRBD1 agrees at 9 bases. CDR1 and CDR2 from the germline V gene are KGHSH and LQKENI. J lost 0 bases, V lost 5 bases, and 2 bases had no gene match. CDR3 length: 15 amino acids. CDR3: CASSSDRGSGNTIYF. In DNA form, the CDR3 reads TGTGCCAGCTCATCGGACAGGGGCTCTGGAAACACCATATATTTT.

CDR3 sequence reads: CASSYRSNQPQHF. Written as DNA, the CDR3 is TGTGCCAGCAGTTATCGGAGCAATCAGCCCCAGCATTTT. J is TRBJ1-5 and V is TRBV6-2 or TRBV6-3, with no clear D. The CDR3 loop spans 13 amino acids. Germline V lookup: CDR1 MNHEY, CDR2 SVGEGT. The V gene lost 3 bases and the J gene lost 1 base, with 4 bases spanning the gap.

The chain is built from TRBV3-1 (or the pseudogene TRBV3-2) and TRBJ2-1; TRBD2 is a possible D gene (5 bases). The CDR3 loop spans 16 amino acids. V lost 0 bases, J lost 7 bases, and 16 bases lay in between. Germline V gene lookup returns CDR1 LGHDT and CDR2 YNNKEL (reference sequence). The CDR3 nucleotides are TGTGCCAGCAGCCAAGATGAGTCACGGGGAAGGAATGAGCAGTTCTTC. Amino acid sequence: CASSQDESRGRNEQFF.

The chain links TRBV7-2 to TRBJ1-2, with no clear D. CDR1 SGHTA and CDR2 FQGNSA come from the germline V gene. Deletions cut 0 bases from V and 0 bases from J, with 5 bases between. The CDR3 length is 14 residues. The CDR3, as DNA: TGTGCCAGCAGCTTAGCCCCCACTAACTATGGCTACACCTTC. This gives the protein CASSLAPTNYGYTF.

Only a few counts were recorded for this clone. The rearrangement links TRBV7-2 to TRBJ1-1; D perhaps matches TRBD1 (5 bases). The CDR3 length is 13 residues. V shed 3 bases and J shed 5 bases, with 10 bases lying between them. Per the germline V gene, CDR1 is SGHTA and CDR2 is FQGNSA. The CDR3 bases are TGTGCCAGCAGCTTCCTCCAGGGTACTGAAGCTTTCTTT. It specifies CASSFLQGTEAFF.

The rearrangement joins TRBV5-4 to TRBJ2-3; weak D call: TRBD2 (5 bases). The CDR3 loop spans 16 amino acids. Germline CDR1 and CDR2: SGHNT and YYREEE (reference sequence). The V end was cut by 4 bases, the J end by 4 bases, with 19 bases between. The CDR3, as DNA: TGTGCCAGCAGCCCCTTAGCAGATTATAGCGCAGATACGCAGTATTTT. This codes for CASSPLADYSADTQYF.